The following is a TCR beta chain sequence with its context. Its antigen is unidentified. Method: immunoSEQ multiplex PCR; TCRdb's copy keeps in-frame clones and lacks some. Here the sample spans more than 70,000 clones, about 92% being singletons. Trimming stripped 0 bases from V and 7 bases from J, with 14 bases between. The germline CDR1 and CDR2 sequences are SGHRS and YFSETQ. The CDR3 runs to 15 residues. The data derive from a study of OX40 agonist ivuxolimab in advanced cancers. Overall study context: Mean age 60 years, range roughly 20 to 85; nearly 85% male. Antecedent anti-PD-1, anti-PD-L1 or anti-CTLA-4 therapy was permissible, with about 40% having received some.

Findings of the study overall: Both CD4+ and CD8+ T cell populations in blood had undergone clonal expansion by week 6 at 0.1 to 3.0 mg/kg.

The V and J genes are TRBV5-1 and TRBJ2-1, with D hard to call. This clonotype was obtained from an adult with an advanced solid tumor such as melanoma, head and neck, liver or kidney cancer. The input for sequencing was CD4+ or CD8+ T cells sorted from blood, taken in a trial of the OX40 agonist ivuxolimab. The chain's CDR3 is CASSLAWGAENEQFF. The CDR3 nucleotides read TGCGCCAGCAGCTTGGCTTGGGGTGCTGAAAATGAGCAGTTCTTC.